The entry below describes one TCR beta chain. Its antigen is unidentified. Germline CDR1 and CDR2: SGHRS and YFSETQ. This CDR3 region has 17 residues. With V trimmed by 4 bases and J by 0 bases, 9 bases remained unmatched. MiXCR, run by TCRdb on the RT-PCR reads, gives a single entry per CDR3 protein. This sample has roughly 780,000 distinct CDR3 sequences, with under 20% found just once. The record originates from a study of response to subunit inactivated influenza vaccine. Study-wide findings and caveats: The authors suggested that every seasonal influenza vaccination recruits few new T cells.

This receptor was taken from a man aged 50 to 60 who received an inactivated influenza vaccine. The chain joins TRBV5-1 to TRBJ2-7; TRBD2 agrees at 11 bases. The starting material was PBMCs from blood, obtained less than 6 days after vaccination. The CDR3 sequence: CASSGGLAVPNSYEQYF. The CDR3 DNA reads TGCGCCAGCAGCGGGGGACTAGCGGTACCCAACTCCTACGAGCAGTACTTC.